The source of this TCR beta chain is a study of control samples from healthy donors and cancer patients. TCRdb keeps only in-frame clones here, not all; method: immunoSEQ multiplex PCR. The sample records over 85,000 clones, roughly 83% being singletons. This clonotype was sampled from a man aged 65 to 85 with lung cancer. The material sequenced was PBMCs.

This chain's CDR3 is CATSDRTGGKAYNEQFF. CDR3 DNA sequence: TGTGCCACCAGTGATCGGACAGGGGGCAAGGCCTACAATGAGCAGTTCTTC. J is TRBJ2-1 and V is TRBV24-1; 11 bases fit TRBD1. Per the germline V gene, CDR1 is KGHDR and CDR2 is SFDVKD. V was pared by 3 bases and J by 2 bases, with 5 bases of the junction left unmatched. The CDR3 consists of 17 residues.